These 23 T cell receptor beta chains came from one sample sequenced in a study of CD8+ T cells in alopecia areata. Described treatment: oral pan-JAK inhibitor, 5-10 mg twice daily. Extraction of RNA preceded its reverse transcription into cDNA, which served as the sequencing template. TCRdb keeps only in-frame clones here, not all; method: immunoSEQ multiplex PCR. The sample holds 110,000 to 150,000 clones; 85% to 90% are singletons and the top ten take roughly an eighth. The sequencing here drew on CD8+ T cells sorted from blood, taken at week 4, from a patient treated with tofacitinib. The receptors come from a human donor with alopecia areata.

The chain carries TRBV9 and TRBJ2-7; 7 nucleotides agree with TRBD2. This CDR3 region has 16 residues. After removal of 2 bases from V and 0 bases from J, the junction contained 8 bases not matched to a gene. CDR1 SGDLS and CDR2 YYNGEE come from the germline V gene. In DNA form, the CDR3 reads TGTGCCAGCAGCGTGTCAAAGAGCGGGAACTCCTACGAGCAGTACTTC. This sequence encodes CASSVSKSGNSYEQYF.

V and J are TRBV4-1 and TRBJ2-2; D unclear. The CDR3 is 15 amino acids. V lost 0 bases and J lost 6, with 11 bases in between. The germline V gene encodes CDR1 MGHRA and CDR2 YSYEKL. The CDR3 spells CASSQEGTAAGELFF. In nucleotides, the CDR3 is TGCGCCAGCAGCCAAGAAGGAACAGCCGCCGGGGAGCTGTTTTTT.

This rearrangement joins TRBV27 to TRBJ1-2; 8 bases are a match to TRBD1. This CDR3 region has 14 residues. Germline V gives CDR1 MNHEY, CDR2 SMNVEV (reference sequence). The V and J ends lost 5 bases and 6 bases, in that order; junction bases with no gene match: 8. The chain's CDR3 is CASSPLTGENGYTF. CDR3 sequence (DNA): TGTGCCAGCAGTCCATTGACAGGGGAGAATGGCTACACCTTC.

The rearrangement links TRBV29-1 to TRBJ2-1; 13 bases align to TRBD2. Germline V gene lookup returns CDR1 SQVTM and CDR2 ANQGSEA. The CDR3 consists of 17 residues. V trimming: 3 bases; J trimming: 0 bases; junction bases outside the gene matches: 5. The DNA for the CDR3 is TGCAGCGTTGAGGGACTAGCGGGGTCAAGCTCCTACAATGAGCAGTTCTTC. Translation: CSVEGLAGSSSYNEQFF.

This chain uses TRBV6-5 with TRBJ2-7, with a tentative D call TRBD1 (6 bases). Germline lookup yields CDR1 MNHEY and CDR2 SVGAGI. The length of the CDR3 is 14 residues. With 8 bases removed from V and 4 bases from J, the gap between germline ends came to 18 bases. CDR3 DNA sequence: TGTGCCAGCTCCCAAACCGGGACAACTTACGAGCAGTACTTC. As protein: CASSQTGTTYEQYF.

This rearrangement joins TRBV30 to TRBJ2-7, with TRBD1 matching 8 bases. The CDR3 sequence is 14 residues long. CDR1 is GTSNPN, CDR2 SVGIG, per germline (reference sequence). V shed 1 base, J shed 4 bases, and the junction held 6 bases outside the gene matches. In DNA, the CDR3 is TGTGCCTGGAGTGCAAGGACAGGGCCATACGAGCAGTACTTC. Amino acid sequence: CAWSARTGPYEQYF.

The chain joins TRBV7-8 to TRBJ2-7; D gene ambiguous. V lost 1 base, J lost 0 bases, and 13 bases lay in between. Germline V gene lookup returns CDR1 SGHVS and CDR2 FQNEAQ. The CDR3 length is 16 residues. The CDR3 coding sequence is TGTGCCAGCAGCTTAGAGGACGGGCCTAGCTCCTACGAGCAGTACTTC. Protein: CASSLEDGPSSYEQYF.

The chain combines TRBV27 with TRBJ2-3, with no clear D. V was trimmed by 5 bases and J by 0 bases, leaving 12 bases between them. The CDR3 spans 15 residues. Germline CDR1 is MNHEY and CDR2 is SMNVEV (reference sequence). The CDR3 coding sequence is TGTGCCAGCAGTCAGAGAAGAGAAAGCACAGATACGCAGTATTTT. This codes for CASSQRRESTDTQYF.

The chain has TRBV11-2 and TRBJ2-1, with D unclear. The CDR3 is 13 amino acids. Germline V CDR1 and CDR2: SGHAT, FQNNGV. V shed 1 base and J shed 3 bases, with 4 bases lying between them. CDR3 region: CASSLGFYNEQFF. DNA for the CDR3: TGTGCCAGCAGCTTAGGATTCTACAATGAGCAGTTCTTC.

In this sample, this clone turned up a few times. CDR3 amino acids: CASSLAGQGAGELFF. The CDR3 DNA follows: TGTGCCAGCAGCTTAGCGGGGCAGGGAGCCGGGGAGCTGTTTTTT. The genes are TRBV7-2 and TRBJ2-2, with D possibly being TRBD1 or TRBD2 (5 bases each). The germline V and J ends were trimmed by 0 bases and 6 bases, with 11 bases remaining between them. Germline assignment: CDR1 SGHTA and CDR2 FQGNSA. The CDR3 runs to 15 residues. The full variable domain, its missing parts supplied by reference TRBV7-2 and TRBJ2-2, is GAGVSQSPSNKVTEKGKDVELRCDPISGHTALYWYRQSLGQGLEFLIYFQGNSAPDKSGLPSDRFSAERTGGSVSTLTIQRTQQEDSAVYLCASSLAGQGAGELFFGEGSRLTVL.

The CDR3 protein is CASSLPPGQPNYGYTF. The CDR3 nucleotides are TGTGCCAGCAGCCTCCCACCGGGACAGCCTAACTATGGCTACACCTTC. The chain recombines TRBV6-6 with TRBJ1-2, with 7 positions matching TRBD1. The V and J ends lost 6 bases and 0 bases, in that order; junction bases with no gene match: 10. The CDR3 has 16 amino acids. Germline lookup yields CDR1 MNHNY and CDR2 SVGAGI (reference sequence).

The rearrangement links TRBV29-1 to TRBJ2-7, with TRBD2 identical over 10 bases. The CDR3 has 14 amino acids. The germline V gene encodes CDR1 SQVTM and CDR2 ANQGSEA. V gave up 2 bases and J gave up 5 bases; unmatched junction bases: 6. CDR3 region: CSVEKLAGRNEQYF. The CDR3 DNA is TGCAGCGTTGAAAAACTAGCGGGACGCAACGAGCAGTACTTC.

The CDR3 bases are TGTGCCAGTAGTATAGTAGGGAGATCGGACACCGGGGAGCTGTTTTTT. Protein product: CASSIVGRSDTGELFF. This chain joins TRBV19 and TRBJ2-2; tentatively, D is TRBD2 (5 bases). Per germline, CDR1 LNHDA and CDR2 SQIVND (reference sequence). This CDR3 region has 16 residues. The germline V and J ends were trimmed by 1 base and 3 bases, with 12 bases remaining between them.

V gene TRBV15 combines with J gene TRBJ1-1; D is undetermined. Germline V lookup: CDR1 LNHNV, CDR2 YYDKDF (reference sequence). V gave up 4 bases and J gave up 2 bases, with 17 bases separating them. This CDR3 is 16 amino acids long. The CDR3 DNA follows: TGTGCCACCAGCATAATACCCACCTCGGGAAACACTGAAGCTTTCTTT. Encoded protein: CATSIIPTSGNTEAFF. The full variable domain, in which reference TRBV15 and TRBJ1-1 provide the parts outside the CDR3, is DAMVIQNPRYQVTQFGKPVTLSCSQTLNHNVMYWYQQKSSQAPKLLFHYYDKDFNNEADTPDNFQSRRPNTSFCFLDIRSPGLGDTAMYLCATSIIPTSGNTEAFFGQGTRLTVV.

The chain is built from TRBV29-1 and TRBJ2-1, with 7 bases aligning to TRBD2. Germline V CDR1 and CDR2: SQVTM, ANQGSEA. V was pared by 1 base and J by 2 bases, with 8 bases of the junction left unmatched. There are 16 residues in the CDR3. The CDR3 sequence is CSVEGVGLQTYNEQFF. The CDR3 region has the DNA TGCAGCGTTGAAGGTGTGGGACTACAGACCTACAATGAGCAGTTCTTC.

The J gene is TRBJ2-7, the V gene TRBV19, with D unclear. V gave up 6 bases and J gave up 1 base, with 13 bases separating them. The CDR3 totals 14 residues. CDR1 is LNHDA, CDR2 SQIVND, per germline (reference sequence). CDR3 in DNA: TGTGCCAGTAGCCCCTCGGCCGGGTCCTACGAGCAGTACTTC. This translates into CASSPSAGSYEQYF.

The gene calls are TRBV27 and TRBJ2-3; D call uncertain. This CDR3 has 14 amino acids. Germline V lookup: CDR1 MNHEY, CDR2 SMNVEV (reference sequence). Trimming removed 6 bases at V and 4 bases at J, with 14 bases between. This CDR3 reads CASRDGIGADTQYF. The CDR3 DNA reads TGTGCCAGCAGGGACGGAATTGGGGCAGATACGCAGTATTTT.

The chain links TRBV7-2 to TRBJ2-7; 9 bases agree with TRBD1. The germline V gene has CDR1 SGHTA and CDR2 FQGNSA. CDR3 length: 14 amino acids. V gave up 3 bases and J gave up 5 bases; unmatched junction bases: 5. CDR3 protein: CASSFMHRGHEQYF. The CDR3, as DNA: TGTGCCAGCAGCTTCATGCACAGGGGGCACGAGCAGTACTTC.

The rearrangement uses TRBV11-1 and TRBJ2-7; 9 bases fit TRBD1. Germline CDR1 SGHAT, CDR2 FQDESV (reference sequence). With 0 bases clipped from V and 6 bases from J, the junction kept 3 bases outside the gene matches. This CDR3 is 14 amino acids long. The CDR3 sequence: CASSLAGTGSEQYF. The CDR3 region has the DNA TGTGCCAGCAGCTTAGCCGGGACAGGGAGCGAGCAGTACTTC.

The V call is TRBV29-1, the J call TRBJ1-2; D remains ambiguous. The V and J ends lost 1 base and 5 bases respectively, with 11 bases between them. Germline V CDR1 and CDR2: SQVTM, ANQGSEA. The CDR3 length is 13 residues. The CDR3 spells CSVEVAGTYGYTF. The CDR3 nucleotides read TGCAGCGTTGAAGTTGCGGGTACATATGGCTACACCTTC. The full variable domain, completed using reference TRBV29-1 and TRBJ1-2, is SAVISQKPSRDICQRGTSLTIQCQVDSQVTMMFWYRQQPGQSLTLIATANQGSEATYESGFVIDKFPISRPNLTFSTLTVSNMSPEDSSIYLCSVEVAGTYGYTFGSGTRLTVV.

This sequence joins TRBV29-1 and TRBJ1-1; D is unclear. This CDR3 contains 11 residues. In germline, CDR1 is SQVTM, CDR2 ANQGSEA. Trimming removed 3 bases from V and 1 base from J, with 3 bases in between. The DNA of the CDR3 is TGCAGCGTTGAGAAGAACACTGAAGCTTTCTTT. Its protein product is CSVEKNTEAFF. The entire variable domain, with the rest obtained from reference TRBV29-1 and TRBJ1-1, is as follows: SAVISQKPSRDICQRGTSLTIQCQVDSQVTMMFWYRQQPGQSLTLIATANQGSEATYESGFVIDKFPISRPNLTFSTLTVSNMSPEDSSIYLCSVEKNTEAFFGQGTRLTVV.

J is TRBJ2-3 and V is TRBV9; TRBD2 matches at 9 bases. This CDR3 region has 16 residues. Germline CDR1 reads SGDLS; CDR2 reads YYNGEE. Trimming at V came to 3 bases and at J to 4 bases, leaving 9 bases not matched to a gene. The CDR3 loop is CASSARGRAGADTQYF. In DNA, the CDR3 is TGTGCCAGCAGCGCCCGCGGGAGGGCGGGGGCAGATACGCAGTATTTT.

The chain couples TRBV6-5 to TRBJ2-1; D ambiguous. The V gene lost 0 bases and the J gene lost 3 bases, with 6 bases spanning the gap. This CDR3 is 14 amino acids long. Germline-derived CDR1 and CDR2 are MNHEY and SVGAGI. The CDR3 reads CASSYSGFYNEQFF. In DNA, the CDR3 is TGTGCCAGCAGTTACTCCGGTTTCTACAATGAGCAGTTCTTC.